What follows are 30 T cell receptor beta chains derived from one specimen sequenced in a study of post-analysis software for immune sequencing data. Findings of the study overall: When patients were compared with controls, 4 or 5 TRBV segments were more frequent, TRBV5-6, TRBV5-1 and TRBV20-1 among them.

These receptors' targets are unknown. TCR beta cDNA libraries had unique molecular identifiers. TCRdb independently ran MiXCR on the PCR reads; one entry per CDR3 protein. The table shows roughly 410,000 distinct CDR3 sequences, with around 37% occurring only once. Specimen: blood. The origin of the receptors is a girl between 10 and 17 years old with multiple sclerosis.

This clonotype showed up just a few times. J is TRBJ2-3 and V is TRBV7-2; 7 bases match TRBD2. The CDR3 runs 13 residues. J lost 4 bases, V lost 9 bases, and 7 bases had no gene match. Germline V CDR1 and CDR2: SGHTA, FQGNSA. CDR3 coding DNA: TGTGCCAGTCAACTAGCGTCCCCAGATACGCAGTATTTT. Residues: CASQLASPDTQYF.

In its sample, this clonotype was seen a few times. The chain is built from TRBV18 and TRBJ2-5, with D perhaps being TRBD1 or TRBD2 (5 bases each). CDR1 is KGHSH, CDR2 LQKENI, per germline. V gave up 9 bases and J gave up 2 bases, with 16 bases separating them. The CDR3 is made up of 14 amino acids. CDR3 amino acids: CASQGPSLQETQYF. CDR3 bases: TGTGCCAGTCAGGGACCGTCCCTACAAGAGACCCAGTACTTC. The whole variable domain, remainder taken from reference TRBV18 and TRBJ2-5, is NAGVMQNPRHLVRRRGQEARLRCSPMKGHSHVYWYRQLPEEGLKFMVYLQKENIIDESGMPKERFSAEFPKEGPSILRIQQVVRGDSAAYFCASQGPSLQETQYFGPGTRLLVL.

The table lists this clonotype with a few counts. The CDR3 nucleotides read TGCAGTGCCATGGGACACCTGAACACTGAAGCTTTCTTT. This sequence encodes CSAMGHLNTEAFF. V gene TRBV20-1 combines with J gene TRBJ1-1; a possible D gene is TRBD1 (6 bases). The CDR3 has 13 amino acids. CDR1 DFQATT and CDR2 SNEGSKA come from the germline V gene (reference sequence). V gave up 6 bases and J gave up 0 bases, with 11 bases separating them.

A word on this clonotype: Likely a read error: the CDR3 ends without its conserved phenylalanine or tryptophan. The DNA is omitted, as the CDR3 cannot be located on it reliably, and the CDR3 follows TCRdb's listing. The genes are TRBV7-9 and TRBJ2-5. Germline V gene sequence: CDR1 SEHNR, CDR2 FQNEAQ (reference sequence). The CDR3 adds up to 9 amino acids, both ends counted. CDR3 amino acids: CASSLVPTR.

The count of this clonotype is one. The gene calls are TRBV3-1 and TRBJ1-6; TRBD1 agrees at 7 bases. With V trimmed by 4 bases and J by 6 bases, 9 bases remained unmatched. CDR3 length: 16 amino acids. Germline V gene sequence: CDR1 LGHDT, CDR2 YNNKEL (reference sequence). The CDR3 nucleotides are TGTGCCAGCAGCCTCGCAACAGGGGCGAGTAATTCACCCCTCCACTTT. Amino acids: CASSLATGASNSPLHF.

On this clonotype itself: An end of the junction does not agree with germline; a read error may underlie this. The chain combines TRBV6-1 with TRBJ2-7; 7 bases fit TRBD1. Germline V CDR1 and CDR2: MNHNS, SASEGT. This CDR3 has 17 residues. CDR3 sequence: CPSSLRLTRDSSYEQYF. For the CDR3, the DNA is TGTCCCAGCAGTCTAAGACTCACTCGGGACAGCTCCTACGAGCAGTACTTC.

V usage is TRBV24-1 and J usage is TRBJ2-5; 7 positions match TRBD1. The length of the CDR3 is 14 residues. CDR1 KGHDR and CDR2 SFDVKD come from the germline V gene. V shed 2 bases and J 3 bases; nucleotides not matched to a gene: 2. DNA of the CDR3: TGTGCCACCAGTGATTCTGACAGGGAAGAGACCCAGTACTTC. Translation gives CATSDSDREETQYF.

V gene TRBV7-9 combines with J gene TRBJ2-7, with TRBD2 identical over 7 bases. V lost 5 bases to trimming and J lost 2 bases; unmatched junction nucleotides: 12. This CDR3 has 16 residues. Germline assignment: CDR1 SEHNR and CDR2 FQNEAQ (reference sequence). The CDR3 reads CASSPLRGGETYEQYF. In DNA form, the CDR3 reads TGTGCCAGCAGCCCCCTTCGCGGGGGAGAAACCTACGAGCAGTACTTC.

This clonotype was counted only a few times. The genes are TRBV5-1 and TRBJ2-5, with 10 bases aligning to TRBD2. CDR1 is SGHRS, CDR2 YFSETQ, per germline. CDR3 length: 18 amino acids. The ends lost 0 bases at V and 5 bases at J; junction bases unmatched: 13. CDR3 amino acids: CASSLEASGGAKGETQYF. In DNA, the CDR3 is TGCGCCAGCAGCTTGGAGGCTAGCGGGGGCGCTAAGGGGGAGACCCAGTACTTC. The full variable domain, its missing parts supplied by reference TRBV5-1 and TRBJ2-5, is KAGVTQTPRYLIKTRGQQVTLSCSPISGHRSVSWYQQTPGQGLQFLFEYFSETQRNKGNFPGRFSGRQFSNSRSEMNVSTLELGDSALYLCASSLEASGGAKGETQYFGPGTRLLVL.

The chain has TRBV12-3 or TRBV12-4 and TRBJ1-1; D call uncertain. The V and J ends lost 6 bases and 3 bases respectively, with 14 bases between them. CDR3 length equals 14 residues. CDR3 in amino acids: CASRQRAGDTEAFF. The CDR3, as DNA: TGTGCCAGCAGGCAGAGGGCGGGTGACACTGAAGCTTTCTTT.

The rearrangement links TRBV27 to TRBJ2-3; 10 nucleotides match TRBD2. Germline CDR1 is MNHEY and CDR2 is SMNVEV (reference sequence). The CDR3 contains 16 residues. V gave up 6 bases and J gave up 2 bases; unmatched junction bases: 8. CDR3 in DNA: TGTGCCAGCAGCCAAGCGGGGGGGCTACTCACAGATACGCAGTATTTT. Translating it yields CASSQAGGLLTDTQYF.

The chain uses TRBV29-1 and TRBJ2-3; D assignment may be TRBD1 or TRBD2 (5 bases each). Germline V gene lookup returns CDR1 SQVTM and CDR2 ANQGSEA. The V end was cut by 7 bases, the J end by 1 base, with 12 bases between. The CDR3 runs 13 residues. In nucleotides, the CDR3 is TGCAGCGCCGTGGGGGTGCGCACAGATACGCAGTATTTT. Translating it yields CSAVGVRTDTQYF.

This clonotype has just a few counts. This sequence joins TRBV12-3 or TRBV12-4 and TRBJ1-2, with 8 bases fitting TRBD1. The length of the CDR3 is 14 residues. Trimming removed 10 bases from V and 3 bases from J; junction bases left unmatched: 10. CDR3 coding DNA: TGTGCCACGACAGACAGGGGTGGTCACTATGGCTACACCTTC. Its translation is CATTDRGGHYGYTF.

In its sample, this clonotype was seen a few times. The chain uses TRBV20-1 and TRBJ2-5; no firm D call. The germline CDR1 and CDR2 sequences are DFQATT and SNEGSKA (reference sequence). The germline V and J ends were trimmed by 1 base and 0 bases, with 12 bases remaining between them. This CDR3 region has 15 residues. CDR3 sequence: CSARGFRTDQETQYF. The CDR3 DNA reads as TGCAGTGCTAGAGGATTTCGAACGGACCAAGAGACCCAGTACTTC.

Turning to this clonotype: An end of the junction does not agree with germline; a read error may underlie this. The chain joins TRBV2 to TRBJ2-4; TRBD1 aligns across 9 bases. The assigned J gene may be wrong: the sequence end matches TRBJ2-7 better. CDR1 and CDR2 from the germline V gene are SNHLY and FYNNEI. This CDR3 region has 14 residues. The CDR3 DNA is TGTGCCAGCGTTACCGGGACAGGGTCCTCCGAGCAGTACTTC. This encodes CASVTGTGSSEQYF.

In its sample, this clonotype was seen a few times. The CDR3 region is CASSQVGGLGVSPLHF. The DNA of the CDR3 is TGTGCCAGCAGCCAAGTGGGGGGCCTAGGGGTTTCACCCCTCCACTTT. V usage is TRBV14 and J usage is TRBJ1-6; TRBD1 is a possible D gene (6 bases). V was pared by 1 base and J by 9 bases, with 16 bases between. The CDR3 covers 16 residues. From germline, CDR1 is SGHDN and CDR2 FVKESK.

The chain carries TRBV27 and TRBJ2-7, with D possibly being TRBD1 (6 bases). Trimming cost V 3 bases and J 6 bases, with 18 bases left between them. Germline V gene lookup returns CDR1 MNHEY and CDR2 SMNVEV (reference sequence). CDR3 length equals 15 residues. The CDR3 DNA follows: TGTGCCAGCAGTTTTACAGGGCAAGGCGCGGGCGAGCAGTACTTC. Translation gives CASSFTGQGAGEQYF.

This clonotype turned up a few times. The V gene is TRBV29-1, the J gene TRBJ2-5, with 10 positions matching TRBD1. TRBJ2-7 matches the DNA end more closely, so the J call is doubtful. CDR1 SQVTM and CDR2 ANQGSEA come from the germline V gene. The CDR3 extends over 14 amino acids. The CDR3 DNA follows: TGCAGCGTTGGACAGGGGGCGCAGGGCTACGAGCAGTACTTC. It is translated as CSVGQGAQGYEQYF.

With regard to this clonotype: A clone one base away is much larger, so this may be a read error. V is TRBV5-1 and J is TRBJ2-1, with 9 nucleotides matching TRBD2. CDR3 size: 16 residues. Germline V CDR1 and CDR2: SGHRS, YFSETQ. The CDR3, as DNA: TGCGCCGGCAGCTTGGAAGCGGGGGGCTCCTACAATGAGCAGTTCTTC. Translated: CAGSLEAGGSYNEQFF.

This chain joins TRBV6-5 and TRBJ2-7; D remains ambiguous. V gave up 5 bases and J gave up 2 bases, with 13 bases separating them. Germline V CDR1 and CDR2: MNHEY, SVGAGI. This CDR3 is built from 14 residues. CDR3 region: CASSATTAPYEQYF. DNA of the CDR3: TGTGCCAGCAGTGCCACCACAGCTCCCTACGAGCAGTACTTC.

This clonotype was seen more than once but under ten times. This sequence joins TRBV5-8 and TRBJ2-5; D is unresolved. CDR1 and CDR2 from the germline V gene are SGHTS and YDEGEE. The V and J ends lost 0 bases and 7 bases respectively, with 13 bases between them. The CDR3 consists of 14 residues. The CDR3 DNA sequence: TGTGCCAGCAGCTTGGGGGCCCTTAAAGGGACCCAGTACTTC. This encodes CASSLGALKGTQYF.

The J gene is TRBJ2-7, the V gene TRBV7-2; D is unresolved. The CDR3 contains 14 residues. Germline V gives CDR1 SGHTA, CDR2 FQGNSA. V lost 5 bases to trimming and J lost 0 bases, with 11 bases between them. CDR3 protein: CASSGIGYSYEQYF. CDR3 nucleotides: TGTGCCAGCAGCGGAATCGGGTACTCCTACGAGCAGTACTTC.

In nucleotides, the CDR3 is TGTGCCAGCAGCGTAGCTTTGACAGGGTCGTACAATGAGCAGTTCTTC. Amino acid sequence: CASSVALTGSYNEQFF. The chain links TRBV9 to TRBJ2-1; 7 bases are a match to TRBD1. The CDR3 loop spans 16 amino acids. Looked up from germline, CDR1 is SGDLS and CDR2 is YYNGEE. The V segment lost 0 bases and the J segment 4 bases; nucleotides outside the gene matches: 7.

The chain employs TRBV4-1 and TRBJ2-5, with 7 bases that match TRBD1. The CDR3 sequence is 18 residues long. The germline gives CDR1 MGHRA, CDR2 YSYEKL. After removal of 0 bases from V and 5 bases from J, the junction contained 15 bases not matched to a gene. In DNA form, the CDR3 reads TGCGCCAGCAGCCAAGAGGGTATATGGGCTGCCAGGGGGGAGACCCAGTACTTC. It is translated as CASSQEGIWAARGETQYF.

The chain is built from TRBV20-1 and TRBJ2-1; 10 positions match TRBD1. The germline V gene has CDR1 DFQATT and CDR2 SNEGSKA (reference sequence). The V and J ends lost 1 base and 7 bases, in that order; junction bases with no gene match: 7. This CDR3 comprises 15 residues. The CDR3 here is CSARGTGTGVNEQFF. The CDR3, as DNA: TGCAGTGCTAGAGGAACCGGGACAGGGGTAAATGAGCAGTTCTTC.

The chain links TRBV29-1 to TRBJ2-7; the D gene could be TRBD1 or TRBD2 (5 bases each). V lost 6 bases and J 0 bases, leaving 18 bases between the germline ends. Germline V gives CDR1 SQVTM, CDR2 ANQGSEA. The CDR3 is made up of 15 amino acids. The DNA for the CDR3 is TGCAGCGTCCCCAAGGGGCCGGGGAGCTCCTACGAGCAGTACTTC. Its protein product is CSVPKGPGSSYEQYF.

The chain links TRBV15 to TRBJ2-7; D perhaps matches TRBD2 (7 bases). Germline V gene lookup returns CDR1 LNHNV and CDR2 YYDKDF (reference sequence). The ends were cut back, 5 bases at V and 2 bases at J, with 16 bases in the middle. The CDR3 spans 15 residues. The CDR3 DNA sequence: TGTGCCACCAGCCCTGGGAGGGACAAGACCTACGAGCAGTACTTC. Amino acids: CATSPGRDKTYEQYF.

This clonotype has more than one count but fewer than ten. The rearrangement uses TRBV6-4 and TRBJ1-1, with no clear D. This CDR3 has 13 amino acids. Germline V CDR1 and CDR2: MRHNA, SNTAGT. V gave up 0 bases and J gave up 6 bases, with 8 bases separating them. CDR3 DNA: TGTGCCAGCAGTGACTCCGGGTCTTCTGAAGCTTTCTTT. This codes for CASSDSGSSEAFF.

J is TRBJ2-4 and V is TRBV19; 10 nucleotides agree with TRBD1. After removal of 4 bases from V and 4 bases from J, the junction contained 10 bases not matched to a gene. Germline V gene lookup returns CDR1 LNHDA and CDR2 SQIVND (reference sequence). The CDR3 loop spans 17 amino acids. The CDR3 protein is CASSTLDRGRLKNIQYF. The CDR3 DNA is TGTGCCAGTAGTACCCTAGACAGGGGGCGACTTAAAAACATTCAGTACTTC. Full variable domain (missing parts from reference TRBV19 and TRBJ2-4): DGGITQSPKYLFRKEGQNVTLSCEQNLNHDAMYWYRQDPGQGLRLIYYSQIVNDFQKGDIAEGYSVSREKKESFPLTVTSAQKNPTAFYLCASSTLDRGRLKNIQYFGAGTRLSVL.

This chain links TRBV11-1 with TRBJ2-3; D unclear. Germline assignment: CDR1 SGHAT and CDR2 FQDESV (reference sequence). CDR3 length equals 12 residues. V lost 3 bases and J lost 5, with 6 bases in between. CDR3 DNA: TGTGCCAGCAGCTTTCAGGAAGATACGCAGTATTTT. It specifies CASSFQEDTQYF.